This T cell receptor beta chain is drawn from a study of vaccination effects on CD4 cells after COVID-19. Across the whole study: Ahead of sequencing, the ViraFEST assay grew antigen-specific CD4+ T cells using viral peptide pools. The researchers cultured 1.5 million to 2.5 million PBMC per well with 9.5 to 10 IU/ml IL-2 and roughly 10 ug/ml peptides.

J was trimmed by 9 bases and V by 2 bases; bases with no gene match: 5. The CDR3 is 14 residues long. Looked up from germline, CDR1 is SGHRS and CDR2 is YFSETQ. The culture ran for approximately 10 days, and then CD4+ T cells were isolated. Vaccine recipients lacked prior SARS-CoV-2 infection and had negative nucleocapsid antibodies. On days 3 and 7, fresh IL-2 medium replaced half the medium. Only a few counts were recorded for this clone. Antigen unknown. TCRdb's copy holds only in-frame clones and misses some; the assay was immunoSEQ multiplex PCR. The sample has more than 50,000 clones, over 60% seen once; the top ten hold roughly 3%.

The chain carries TRBV5-1 and TRBJ1-6; TRBD1 matches 7 bases. The sequencing here drew on CD4+ T cells from PBMCs cultured without peptide, taken before COVID-19 vaccination. This receptor was identified in a human donor who received a COVID-19 vaccine. DNA for the CDR3: TGCGCCAGCAGCTTCTGGGGGGACAGTTCACCCCTCCACTTT. This encodes CASSFWGDSSPLHF.